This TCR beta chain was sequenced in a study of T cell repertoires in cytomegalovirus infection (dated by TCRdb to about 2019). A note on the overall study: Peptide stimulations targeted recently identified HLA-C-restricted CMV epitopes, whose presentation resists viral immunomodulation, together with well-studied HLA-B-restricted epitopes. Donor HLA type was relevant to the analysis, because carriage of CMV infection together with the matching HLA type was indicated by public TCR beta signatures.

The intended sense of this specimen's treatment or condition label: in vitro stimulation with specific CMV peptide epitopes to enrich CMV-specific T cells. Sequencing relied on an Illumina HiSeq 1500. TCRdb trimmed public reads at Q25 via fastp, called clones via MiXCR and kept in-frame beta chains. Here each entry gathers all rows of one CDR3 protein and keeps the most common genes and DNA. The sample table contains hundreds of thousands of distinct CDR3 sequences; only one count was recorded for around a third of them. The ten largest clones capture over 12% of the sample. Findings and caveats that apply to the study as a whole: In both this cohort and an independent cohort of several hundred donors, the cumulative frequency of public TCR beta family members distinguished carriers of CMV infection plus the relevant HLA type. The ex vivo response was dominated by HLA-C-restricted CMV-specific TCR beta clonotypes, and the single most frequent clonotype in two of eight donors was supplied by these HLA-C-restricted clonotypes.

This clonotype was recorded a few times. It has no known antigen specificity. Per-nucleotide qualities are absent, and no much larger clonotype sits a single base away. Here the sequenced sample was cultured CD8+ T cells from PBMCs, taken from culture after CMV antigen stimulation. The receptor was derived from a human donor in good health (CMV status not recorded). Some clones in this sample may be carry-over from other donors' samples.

The CDR3 has the sequence CASSTGLINYGYTF. The DNA sequence reads TGTGCCAGCAGCACGGGACTGATTAACTATGGCTACACCTTC. The rearranged chain carries TRBV7-9 and TRBJ1-2, and possibly TRBD1, on 5 matching bases. Based on the germline V gene (reference sequence), the CDR1 and CDR2 sequences are SEHNR and FQNEAQ. From cysteine to phenylalanine, the CDR3 is 14 amino acids long. The sequence is cut down to CDR3 DNA, 42 bases in frame from base 1. The V end loses 5 bases and the J end loses 1 base, and a stretch of 11 bases separates them.